These 5 T cell receptor beta chains came from one sample sequenced in a study of blood T cell repertoires in COVID-19. Produced via immunoSEQ multiplex PCR; TCRdb's table is partial and in-frame only. There are tens of thousands of clones in the sample; 70% to 90% occur only once, and over 8.5% lies in the top ten. The sample taken for sequencing was peripheral blood. Source of these receptors: a human donor in a cohort sampled during active COVID-19.

This rearrangement joins TRBV5-1 to TRBJ1-1, with D possibly TRBD1 on 5 matching bases. Trimming shortened V by 4 bases and J by 1 base, and 11 bases separated the two germline ends. Germline CDR1 reads SGHRS; CDR2 reads YFSETQ. This CDR3 contains 14 residues. CDR3 sequence reads: CASSDGHQNTEAFF. The DNA for the CDR3 is TGCGCCAGCAGCGATGGACACCAGAACACTGAAGCTTTCTTT.

The CDR3 DNA is TGCGCCAGCAGCCAGACGGACAGGGGGTCTGGGGGATTCTTT. Protein sequence: CASSQTDRGSGGFF. V is TRBV4-1 and J is TRBJ1-1; 10 bases map to TRBD1. J was trimmed by 14 bases and V by 3 bases; bases with no gene match: 12. The CDR3 extends over 14 amino acids. The germline CDR1 and CDR2 sequences are MGHRA and YSYEKL.

The chain carries TRBV27 and TRBJ2-5; D gene unclear. Trimming pared 3 bases from V and 7 bases from J, leaving 12 bases between. The CDR3 is made up of 13 amino acids. In germline, CDR1 is MNHEY, CDR2 SMNVEV (reference sequence). CDR3 region: CASSFSGSGTQYF. CDR3 sequence (DNA): TGTGCCAGCAGTTTCAGTGGGTCGGGGACCCAGTACTTC.

The chain is built from TRBV19 and TRBJ2-2; a weak D match, TRBD2 (5 bases). The length of the CDR3 is 15 residues. The germline CDR1 and CDR2 sequences are LNHDA and SQIVND (reference sequence). The V gene lost 6 bases and the J gene lost 5 bases, with 16 bases spanning the gap. In nucleotides, the CDR3 is TGTGCCAGTAGCCGGGCGTCAAGGAGGACCGGGGAGCTGTTTTTT. Translation: CASSRASRRTGELFF. Full variable domain (outside the CDR3, taken from reference TRBV19 and TRBJ2-2): DGGITQSPKYLFRKEGQNVTLSCEQNLNHDAMYWYRQDPGQGLRLIYYSQIVNDFQKGDIAEGYSVSREKKESFPLTVTSAQKNPTAFYLCASSRASRRTGELFFGEGSRLTVL.

This clone was counted a few times. The CDR3 region is CASSQVAGGISTGELFF. CDR3 DNA: TGTGCCAGCAGCCAGGTAGCGGGAGGGATTAGCACCGGGGAGCTGTTTTTT. J is TRBJ2-2 and V is TRBV3-1 (or the pseudogene TRBV3-2); 11 bases fit TRBD2. This CDR3 spans 17 amino acids. The germline gives CDR1 LGHDT, CDR2 YNNKEL (reference sequence). Trimming removed 3 bases from V and 4 bases from J; junction bases left unmatched: 7.